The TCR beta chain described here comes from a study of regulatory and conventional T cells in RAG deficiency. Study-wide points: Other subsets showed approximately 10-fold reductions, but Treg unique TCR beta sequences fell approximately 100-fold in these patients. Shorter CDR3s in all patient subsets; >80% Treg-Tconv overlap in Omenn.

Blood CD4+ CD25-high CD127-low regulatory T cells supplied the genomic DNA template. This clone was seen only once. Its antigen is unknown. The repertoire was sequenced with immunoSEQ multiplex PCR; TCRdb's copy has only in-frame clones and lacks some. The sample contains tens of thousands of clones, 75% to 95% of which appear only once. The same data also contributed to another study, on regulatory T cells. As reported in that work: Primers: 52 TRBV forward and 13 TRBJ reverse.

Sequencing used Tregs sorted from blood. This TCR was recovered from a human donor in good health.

CDR3 amino acids: CASSHRPGNTIYF. The CDR3 DNA follows: TGCGCCAGCAGCCACAGGCCCGGAAACACCATATATTTT. The chain employs TRBV4-1 and TRBJ1-3; D call uncertain. Germline assignment: CDR1 MGHRA and CDR2 YSYEKL. CDR3 size: 13 residues. V lost 3 bases, J lost 4 bases, and 7 bases lay in between.